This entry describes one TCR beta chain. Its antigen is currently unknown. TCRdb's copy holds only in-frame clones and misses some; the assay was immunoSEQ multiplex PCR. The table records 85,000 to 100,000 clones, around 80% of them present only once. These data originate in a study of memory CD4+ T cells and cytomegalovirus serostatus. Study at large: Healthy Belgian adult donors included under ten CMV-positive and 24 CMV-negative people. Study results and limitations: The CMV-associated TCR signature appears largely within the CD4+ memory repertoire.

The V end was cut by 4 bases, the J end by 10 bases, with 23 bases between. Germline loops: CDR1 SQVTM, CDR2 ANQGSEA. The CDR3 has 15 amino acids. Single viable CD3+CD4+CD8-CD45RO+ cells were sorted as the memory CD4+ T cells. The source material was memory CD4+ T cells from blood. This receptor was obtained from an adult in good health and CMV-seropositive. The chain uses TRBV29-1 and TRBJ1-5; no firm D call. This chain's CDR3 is CSVAVSSQSPYPQHF. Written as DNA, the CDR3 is TGCAGCGTTGCAGTTTCGTCACAGAGCCCTTACCCCCAGCATTTT.